These 12 T cell receptor beta chains were all obtained from the same sample, sequenced in a study of metastatic and nonmetastatic thyroid tumors. Prior to thyroid surgery, none of the patients had received any treatment. TCRdb re-called clones via MiXCR from the PCR reads. The data contain about 25,000 clones, approximately 21% of them singletons. Sequencing input: blood. The receptors derive from a male donor with papillary thyroid cancer or a benign thyroid nodule (not recorded which). Some clones in this sample may be carry-over from other donors' samples.

This clone was counted only a few times. A much larger clone is a single base away; this may be a read error. Other DNA sequences in the same sample also yield this CDR3. The rearrangement joins TRBV11-1 to TRBJ2-1; D gene unclear. Germline CDR1 and CDR2: SGHAT and FQDESV (reference sequence). This CDR3 comprises 18 residues. Trimming cost V 0 bases and J 2 bases, with 17 bases left between them. CDR3 amino acids: CASSLARGPLGAYNEQFF. As DNA, the CDR3 is TGTGCCAGCAGCTTAGCGCGTGGGCCCCTTGGGGCCTACAATGAGCAGTTCTTC. Complete variable domain (other parts from reference TRBV11-1 and TRBJ2-1): EAEVAQSPRYKITEKSQAVAFWCDPISGHATLYWYRQILGQGPELLVQFQDESVVDDSQLPKDRFSAERLKGVDSTLKIQPAELGDSAMYLCASSLARGPLGAYNEQFFGPGTRLTVL.

This clone was detected a few times. The genes are TRBV15 and TRBJ2-6; D may correspond to TRBD1 or TRBD2 (5 bases each). The CDR3 totals 15 residues. Per the germline V gene, CDR1 is LNHNV and CDR2 is YYDKDF (reference sequence). V was cut by 4 bases and J by 5 bases, with 12 bases left in between. CDR3: CATSKGDARANVLTF. The CDR3 DNA reads as TGTGCCACCAGCAAAGGGGACGCTAGGGCCAACGTCCTGACTTTC.

Many counts were recorded for this clone. The V and J genes are TRBV6-2 or TRBV6-3 and TRBJ1-2; D is ambiguous. CDR1 is MNHEY and CDR2 is SVGEGT in the germline V gene. The length of the CDR3 is 13 residues. Trimming took off 5 bases at V and 2 bases at J, with 9 bases between the two ends. CDR3 in DNA: TGTGCCAGCAGTGTCGTTCACAACTATGGCTACACCTTC. Its protein is CASSVVHNYGYTF.

This clone was observed many times. The chain links TRBV12-3 or TRBV12-4 to TRBJ1-2; no firm D call. The ends were cut back, 7 bases at V and 8 bases at J, with 14 bases in the middle. The CDR3 contains 12 residues. CDR3 coding DNA: TGTGCCAGCACCTTCTTAAGCAGGGGCTACACCTTC. Its translation: CASTFLSRGYTF.

Within the sample, this clone is medium-sized (0.01 to 0.1%). V gene TRBV6-4 combines with J gene TRBJ2-3, with D perhaps matching TRBD1 (5 bases). The CDR3 runs 17 residues. V gave up 0 bases and J gave up 3 bases, with 16 bases separating them. CDR1 is MRHNA, CDR2 SNTAGT, per germline. This CDR3 reads CASSDSNSQGGTDTQYF. Written as DNA, the CDR3 is TGTGCCAGCAGTGACTCGAACTCCCAGGGCGGAACAGATACGCAGTATTTT.

This clone has a count of ten or more. The chain joins TRBV6-2 or TRBV6-3 to TRBJ2-5; D is possibly TRBD1 (6 bases). The CDR3 has 12 residues. Trimming pared 8 bases from V and 3 bases from J, leaving 10 bases between. CDR1 MNHEY and CDR2 SVGEGT come from the germline V gene. Here the CDR3 DNA reads TGTGCCAGCGGCAGACAGGAAGAGACCCAGTACTTC. This encodes CASGRQEETQYF.

V and J are TRBV28 and TRBJ2-1; D unresolved. There are 13 residues in the CDR3. Germline-derived CDR1 and CDR2 are MDHEN and SYDVKM. V dropped 2 bases and J dropped 9 bases, with 11 bases sitting between them. The CDR3 is CASSLSRSSEQFF. The CDR3 DNA follows: TGTGCCAGCAGTTTAAGTAGGAGCAGTGAGCAGTTCTTC.

The chain is built from TRBV4-2 and TRBJ1-6; D unresolved. The CDR3 is 13 residues long. V was trimmed by 1 base and J by 5 bases, leaving 3 bases between them. Germline loops: CDR1 LGHNA, CDR2 YNFKEQ. The CDR3 spells CASSQADNSPLHF. The DNA for the CDR3 is TGTGCCAGCAGCCAAGCAGATAATTCACCCCTCCACTTT.

By share of the sample, this clone is medium-sized. This chain links TRBV28 with TRBJ1-6, with a weak D call TRBD1 (5 bases). Trimming cost V 5 bases and J 8 bases, with 16 bases left between them. The CDR3 sequence is 15 residues long. CDR1 is MDHEN, CDR2 SYDVKM, per germline. The CDR3 DNA sequence: TGTGCCAGCAGTCCCTCCAGCTGGGGGGATTCACCCCTCCACTTT. Encoded protein: CASSPSSWGDSPLHF. The full variable domain, its missing parts supplied by reference TRBV28 and TRBJ1-6, is DVKVTQSSRYLVKRTGEKVFLECVQDMDHENMFWYRQDPGLGLRLIYFSYDVKMKEKGDIPEGYSVSREKKERFSLILESASTNQTSMYLCASSPSSWGDSPLHFGNGTRLTVT.

The chain combines TRBV7-7 with TRBJ2-3; D not certain. CDR1 is SSHAT, CDR2 FNYEAQ, per germline (reference sequence). The CDR3 is made up of 15 amino acids. CDR3 in DNA: TGTGCTAACTTCCCCTATACCCCAGGAACAGATACGCAGTATTTT. Translation gives CANFPYTPGTDTQYF. Supplemented by reference TRBV7-7 and TRBJ2-3, the full variable domain reads GAGVSQSPRYKVTKRGQDVTLRCDPISSHATLYWYQQALGQGPEFLTYFNYEAQPDKSGLPSDRFSAERPEGSISTLTIQRTEQRDSAMYRCANFPYTPGTDTQYFGPGTRLTVL.

The V call is TRBV19, the J call TRBJ1-5; 7 nucleotides agree with TRBD1. The CDR3 has 15 amino acids. Germline lookup yields CDR1 LNHDA and CDR2 SQIVND (reference sequence). V shed 4 bases and J 3 bases; nucleotides not matched to a gene: 6. CDR3 sequence reads: CASSTRDSPNQPQHF. CDR3 nucleotide sequence: TGTGCCAGTAGTACCCGGGACAGTCCCAATCAGCCCCAGCATTTT.

In this sample, this clone turned up once. The V gene is TRBV7-2, the J gene TRBJ2-1, with unresolved D. Germline-derived CDR1 and CDR2 are SGHTA and FQGNSA. This CDR3 is built from 14 residues. Trimming shortened V by 5 bases and J by 14 bases, and 22 bases separated the two germline ends. CDR3 in amino acids: CASSLQAPPNKKFF. In DNA, the CDR3 is TGTGCCAGCAGCCTACAAGCGCCCCCCAATAAGAAGTTCTTC.